The rows below give T cell receptor beta chains drawn from one sample of a study of technical replicates of blood from a few donors. Measured with immunoSEQ multiplex PCR; TCRdb has only the in-frame clones, and not every one. Of 78,000 or so clones listed, 91% were seen once; the top ten hold roughly 0.38%. Sequenced: T cells isolated from PBMCs. The receptors derive from a human donor in good health. Some clones in this sample may be carry-over from other donors' samples. The CDR3 runs from the conserved cysteine through the conserved F or W. The D gene is left open where the match is weak. Expanded clones are given a class, and other clones once, few, many or no size at all.

j_call: TRBJ1-2
d_call: .
clone_size: few
v_call: TRBV30
cdr3_nt: TGTGCCTGGATGGGGCGACGACTAGAGGGGATCCGGTATGGCTACACCTTC
cdr3_aa: CAWMGRRLEGIRYGYTF

j_call: TRBJ2-5
d_call: .
clone_size: once
v_call: TRBV19
cdr3_nt: TGTGCCAGTAGTATAGAGGGGGCGCCCCAAGAGACCCAGTACTTC
cdr3_aa: CASSIEGAPQETQYF

j_call: TRBJ2-5
d_call: TRBD2
clone_size: .
v_call: TRBV4-1
cdr3_nt: TGCGCCAGCAGCCCTAGGACTAGCGGGAGGGTAGACCAAGAGACCCAGTACTTC
cdr3_aa: CASSPRTSGRVDQETQYF

j_call: TRBJ2-7
d_call: TRBD1
clone_size: .
v_call: TRBV28
cdr3_nt: TGTGCCAGCACCATGGGGGACAGGACCTACGAGCAGTACTTC
cdr3_aa: CASTMGDRTYEQYF

j_call: TRBJ1-4
d_call: .
clone_size: .
v_call: TRBV9
cdr3_nt: TGTGCCAGAACCCCCCAACAGGGCCCTAATGAAAAACTGTTTTTT
cdr3_aa: CARTPQQGPNEKLFF

j_call: TRBJ1-2
d_call: TRBD1
clone_size: once
v_call: TRBV27
cdr3_nt: TGTGCCAGCCTGGGGACAGGGGTAGGCTACACCTTC
cdr3_aa: CASLGTGVGYTF

j_call: TRBJ1-4
d_call: .
clone_size: few
v_call: TRBV6-5
cdr3_nt: TGTGCCAGCAGTAAACAGGAGGGGCTTTTGAAACTGTTTTTT
cdr3_aa: CASSKQEGLLKLFF

j_call: TRBJ1-2
d_call: .
clone_size: once
v_call: TRBV7-8
cdr3_nt: TGTGCCAGCAGCTTGCGGTCAACCTATGGCTACACCTTC
cdr3_aa: CASSLRSTYGYTF

j_call: TRBJ2-5
d_call: .
clone_size: .
v_call: TRBV20-1
cdr3_nt: TGCAGTGCTAGAGCAGGGACCCAGTACTTC
cdr3_aa: CSARAGTQYF

j_call: TRBJ1-6
d_call: TRBD1
clone_size: .
v_call: TRBV4-1
cdr3_nt: TGCGCCAGCAGCCAGGGGCAGGGGGCATTCGGTTCACCCCTCCACTTT
cdr3_aa: CASSQGQGAFGSPLHF

j_call: TRBJ1-5
d_call: TRBD1
clone_size: .
v_call: TRBV19
cdr3_nt: TGTGCCAGTAGTATAGAATTTTTTATTGGCGGGACAGGATATCAGCCCCAGCATTTT
cdr3_aa: CASSIEFFIGGTGYQPQHF

j_call: TRBJ2-7
d_call: .
clone_size: .
v_call: TRBV5-1
cdr3_nt: TGCGCCAGCAGCTTGGGAGGGTACGAGCAGTACTTC
cdr3_aa: CASSLGGYEQYF

j_call: TRBJ1-2
d_call: .
clone_size: .
v_call: TRBV2
cdr3_nt: TGTGCCAGCAGTGAAGGTACTTCGGGTGGCTACACCTTC
cdr3_aa: CASSEGTSGGYTF

j_call: TRBJ2-5
d_call: TRBD1
clone_size: .
v_call: TRBV7-3
cdr3_nt: TGTGCCAGCAGCCCACACCCGGGACAGCAAGAGACCCAGTACTTC
cdr3_aa: CASSPHPGQQETQYF

j_call: TRBJ2-7
d_call: .
clone_size: .
v_call: TRBV5-4
cdr3_nt: TGTGCCAGCAGCTTGACGGGGGTCCACGAGCAGTACTTC
cdr3_aa: CASSLTGVHEQYF

j_call: TRBJ2-7
d_call: TRBD1
clone_size: .
v_call: TRBV25-1
cdr3_nt: TGTGCCAGCAGTGGGGGACAGGGAATCGGCGAGCAGTACTTC
cdr3_aa: CASSGGQGIGEQYF

j_call: TRBJ1-2
d_call: .
clone_size: .
v_call: TRBV19
cdr3_nt: TGTGCCAGTAGTATCTTAAGTTACGGGGGGCTCTATGGCTACACCTTC
cdr3_aa: CASSILSYGGLYGYTF

j_call: TRBJ2-5
d_call: .
clone_size: .
v_call: TRBV6-1
cdr3_nt: TGTGCCAGCAGTGAAGGCTTTCTATCAGGGGTCCAAGAGACCCAGTACTTC
cdr3_aa: CASSEGFLSGVQETQYF

j_call: TRBJ1-1
d_call: .
clone_size: .
v_call: TRBV18
cdr3_nt: TGTGCCAGCTCACCCCCGGGGGGGAATCGAACTGAAGCTTTCTTT
cdr3_aa: CASSPPGGNRTEAFF

j_call: TRBJ2-7
d_call: .
clone_size: .
v_call: TRBV20-1
cdr3_nt: TGCAGCGGATTAGGGGCCTACGAGCAGTACTTC
cdr3_aa: CSGLGAYEQYF

j_call: TRBJ1-2
d_call: .
clone_size: once
v_call: TRBV11-3
cdr3_nt: TGTGCCAGCAGCTCCCCACCCGGGAGGACCGATGGCTACACCTTC
cdr3_aa: CASSSPPGRTDGYTF

j_call: TRBJ2-1
d_call: .
clone_size: .
v_call: TRBV19
cdr3_nt: TGTGCCAGTACCCCCCTAGCGAGCTCCTCCAATGAGCAGTTCTTC
cdr3_aa: CASTPLASSSNEQFF

j_call: TRBJ2-5
d_call: .
clone_size: .
v_call: TRBV7-2
cdr3_nt: TGTGCCAGCAGCTTTTCAGGCCCCTGGGCCCCCCCCCGGGAGACCCAGTACTTC
cdr3_aa: CASSFSGPWAPPRETQYF

j_call: TRBJ2-7
d_call: TRBD1
clone_size: .
v_call: TRBV2
cdr3_nt: TGTGCCAGCAGGGCGGACAGGATCCAATTCTACGAGCAGTACTTC
cdr3_aa: CASRADRIQFYEQYF

j_call: TRBJ2-7
d_call: TRBD1
clone_size: .
v_call: TRBV5-4
cdr3_nt: TGTGCCACCACGACAGGGACGAGCTACGAGCAGTACTTC
cdr3_aa: CATTTGTSYEQYF

j_call: TRBJ1-2
d_call: TRBD1
clone_size: .
v_call: TRBV29-1
cdr3_nt: TGCAGCGTTGTTAGACGGGACAGGGGAAACTATGGCTACACCTTC
cdr3_aa: CSVVRRDRGNYGYTF

j_call: TRBJ2-3
d_call: TRBD2
clone_size: .
v_call: TRBV29-1
cdr3_nt: TGCAGCGCTGTGGAGACTAGCCCAGATACGCAGTATTTT
cdr3_aa: CSAVETSPDTQYF

j_call: TRBJ2-5
d_call: TRBD2
clone_size: .
v_call: TRBV7-9
cdr3_nt: TGTGCCAGCAGCTTAGAACTAGCGGGAGGGGAGCAGTACTTC
cdr3_aa: CASSLELAGGEQYF

j_call: TRBJ2-7
d_call: .
clone_size: .
v_call: TRBV5-6
cdr3_nt: TGTGCCAGCAACACTCGGCGGGACAGCCTCGAGCAGTACTTC
cdr3_aa: CASNTRRDSLEQYF